The clone carrying this TCR beta chain has only a few counts. Its specificity is unknown. The CDR3 runs 19 residues. J was trimmed by 5 bases and V by 5 bases; bases with no gene match: 20. Per germline, CDR1 SGHVS and CDR2 FQNEAQ. The sample belongs to a study of T-cell reconstitution after alpha-beta-depleted transplantation in children. Study-wide points: After transplant, at about two months, alpha-beta T cells were reportedly derived from several hundred expanded graft clones. The origin of high day-60 TCRbeta diversity in some patients lay in surviving recipient T cells and thymic progenitors. After one year, T-cell counts and TCRbeta diversity mostly came from new T cells.

Unique molecular identifiers were built into the TCRbeta library. TCRdb redid the calling of the PCR reads with MiXCR, one entry per CDR3 protein. Counted here are 550,000 to 800,000 distinct CDR3 sequences, approximately 14% occurring once; the ten biggest clones make up 0.79%. The chain carries TRBV7-8 and TRBJ2-1; TRBD2 matches 8 bases. The sequenced sample was PBMCs, obtained before TCRalphabeta/CD19-depleted stem cell transplant. The sequence derives from a girl aged 2 to 10 with congenital amegakaryocytic thrombocytopenia, due to receive a stem cell transplant. DNA for the CDR3: TGTGCCAGCAGCCCTCACCGATGGATGCCGGGAGGGCAACACAATGAGCAGTTCTTC. It yields the protein CASSPHRWMPGGQHNEQFF.